Listed below are T cell receptor beta chains from one sample, sequenced in a study of early T cells in non-severe SARS-CoV-2 infection. TCRdb recomputed calls from the 5' RACE reads with MiXCR, one row per CDR3 protein. This table holds 55,000 to 70,000 distinct CDR3 sequences, approximately 5.6% found once. Sequenced: whole blood. The receptors were sampled from an adult who was a healthcare worker with PCR-confirmed SARS-CoV-2 infection or an uninfected control (not recorded which). CDR3s include the opening cysteine and the closing phenylalanine or tryptophan. Fields, in order: V gene, D gene, clone size, J gene, CDR3 DNA, CDR3 protein. The D gene is left open where the match is weak. Clone size, where shown, is once, few, many, or a class for clones that have expanded.

>TRBV9|TRBD1|many|TRBJ1-5
TGTGCCAGCAGCGAGGGGGACAGCATAAATCAGCCCCAGCATTTT
CASSEGDSINQPQHF
>TRBV6-6|TRBD1|.|TRBJ1-1
TGTGCCAGCAGCCTGAGGGGACAGGGGGGTTTCTTT
CASSLRGQGGFF
>TRBV29-1|.|.|TRBJ1-5
TGCAGCGCCGTAACAGCTATCAATCAGCCCCAGCATTTT
CSAVTAINQPQHF
>TRBV10-2|TRBD1|many|TRBJ2-7
TGCGCCAGCAGCATGACAGGGCCCTACGAGCAGTACTTC
CASSMTGPYEQYF
>TRBV6-2/TRBV6-3|.|.|TRBJ1-1
TGTGCCAGCAGTCCACAGGGCCTTAGCACTGAAGCTTTCTTT
CASSPQGLSTEAFF
>TRBV5-4|TRBD2|.|TRBJ2-1
TGTGCCAGCAGCTCGGGACTAGCGGGAGCGGATGAGCAGTTCTTC
CASSSGLAGADEQFF
>TRBV9|TRBD2|many|TRBJ2-2
TGTGCCAGCAGCGTAGCTACTAGCGCGAACACCGGGGAGCTGTTTTTT
CASSVATSANTGELFF
>TRBV28|.|many|TRBJ1-1
TGTGCCAGCAGGTGGGACACGGGGAACGCTGAAGCTTTCTTT
CASRWDTGNAEAFF
>TRBV6-4|.|many|TRBJ2-2
TGTGCCAGCAGCCCACCTACTAAGGTCGGGGAGCTGTTTTTT
CASSPPTKVGELFF
>TRBV28|TRBD1|few|TRBJ1-2
TGTGCCAGCAGACCTCCGGGACAGGGGGCGCGAGGCTACACCTTC
CASRPPGQGARGYTF
>TRBV10-2|TRBD1|few|TRBJ1-2
TGCGCCAGCAGACCGGGACAGGGGGCCTATGGCTACACCTTC
CASRPGQGAYGYTF
>TRBV5-4|.|.|TRBJ2-6
TGTGCCAGCAGCTTGTGGCAGGCTGGGGCCAACGTCCTGACTTTC
CASSLWQAGANVLTF
>TRBV6-1|.|few|TRBJ2-3
TGTGCCAGCATCCCTGGATCTTATGGGACAGATACGCAGTATTTT
CASIPGSYGTDTQYF
>TRBV4-3|TRBD1|many|TRBJ1-2
TGCGCCAGCAGCCAAGTGGGACAGGGAGTTAACTATGGCTACACCTTC
CASSQVGQGVNYGYTF
>TRBV7-9|TRBD1|.|TRBJ2-7
TGTGCCAGCAGCCAGGGACAGGGGAGGGAGCAGTACTTC
CASSQGQGREQYF
>TRBV27|TRBD1|many|TRBJ2-1
TGTGCCAGCAGGCCCGGGACAGGCCCTACGGAGCAGTTCTTC
CASRPGTGPTEQFF
>TRBV13|.|many|TRBJ2-1
TGTGCCAGCAGCTTAGATCTGGGGGCCATTGAGCAGTTCTTC
CASSLDLGAIEQFF
>TRBV28|.|many|TRBJ1-5
TGTGCCAGCAGTTTAAAAGGCACTCTAGGGGGTCAGCCCCAGCATTTT
CASSLKGTLGGQPQHF
>TRBV10-3|.|.|TRBJ2-3
TGTGCCATCTTGCCCGGGAACACAGATACGCAGTATTTT
CAILPGNTDTQYF
>TRBV7-3|TRBD1|few|TRBJ2-3
TGTGCCAGCAGCCAAGGGGGCGATGGAGCTACGCAGTATTTT
CASSQGGDGATQYF
>TRBV7-9|.|.|TRBJ2-1
TGTGCCAGCAGCTTCCCCGCGGGGGCGAGTGAGCAGTTCTTC
CASSFPAGASEQFF
>TRBV6-2/TRBV6-3|TRBD2|.|TRBJ2-1
TGTGCCAGCAGTTTCGGGACTAGCGCCAATGAGCAGTTCTTC
CASSFGTSANEQFF
>TRBV6-1|TRBD1|.|TRBJ2-1
TGTGCCACACGACCCCCGGGACAGCAATACAATGAGCAGTTCTTC
CATRPPGQQYNEQFF
>TRBV15|TRBD1|few|TRBJ1-5
TGTGCCACGGGGACAGATAGCAATCAGCCCCAGCATTTT
CATGTDSNQPQHF
>TRBV25-1|.|.|TRBJ2-4
TGTGCCAGCTCCCAACAGGGTCGAGAGGACATTCAGTACTTC
CASSQQGREDIQYF
>TRBV6-5|.|.|TRBJ1-5
TGTGCCAGCAGCCTTGGCTGGGGGCACGCTCAGCCCCAGCATTTT
CASSLGWGHAQPQHF
>TRBV10-2|.|many|TRBJ2-5
TGCGCCAGCAGTCGACTAGATACGGAGACCCAGTACTTC
CASSRLDTETQYF
>TRBV18|.|many|TRBJ2-7
TGTGCCAGCTCACCAACCCCCGGAGGGTACGAGCAGTACTTC
CASSPTPGGYEQYF
>TRBV11-2|.|many|TRBJ2-1
TGTGCCAGCAGCCCGAAGTCGGAGCAGTTCTTC
CASSPKSEQFF
>TRBV10-3|TRBD2|many|TRBJ2-3
TGTGCCATCAGTGAGTCCGCGGGGGGGATGTCAGATACGCAGTATTTT
CAISESAGGMSDTQYF
>TRBV6-1|TRBD1|many|TRBJ2-7
TGTGCCAGCAGTGCCCCCTGGGACAGGTTCTCCTACGAGCAGTACTTC
CASSAPWDRFSYEQYF
>TRBV7-8|.|many|TRBJ2-3
TGTGCCAGCAGCCCTGACTGGAGCACAGATACGCAGTATTTT
CASSPDWSTDTQYF
>TRBV6-6|.|many|TRBJ1-3
TGTGCCAGCAGTCCCGGCTTTGGCAGGGGAGGAAACACCATATATTTT
CASSPGFGRGGNTIYF
>TRBV4-3|TRBD1|.|TRBJ2-1
TGCGCCAGCAGCCAAACTCCGGACAGGAGATACAATGAGCAGTTCTTC
CASSQTPDRRYNEQFF
>TRBV7-3|.|many|TRBJ2-5
TGTGCCAGCAGCTTGCAGGGGGGCTCAGAGACCCAGTACTTC
CASSLQGGSETQYF
>TRBV5-1|.|few|TRBJ2-4
TGCGCCAGCAGGATAGAAGGGGGCGCGGGGAACATTCAGTACTTC
CASRIEGGAGNIQYF
>TRBV6-2/TRBV6-3|.|many|TRBJ2-3
TGTGCCAGCAAACAAGGGAGGGGGCACCCCAGCACAGATACGCAGTATTTT
CASKQGRGHPSTDTQYF
>TRBV20-1|TRBD2|.|TRBJ2-3
TGCAGTGCCAGTCCCCCGACTAGCGGGAGGCCCTCCACAGATACGCAGTATTTT
CSASPPTSGRPSTDTQYF
>TRBV12-3/TRBV12-4|.|many|TRBJ2-3
TGTGCCAGCAGTTTTGGGGGAGCAGATACGCAGTATTTT
CASSFGGADTQYF
>TRBV6-5|.|.|TRBJ2-7
TGTGCCAGCAGTTACACGGGGGCCTACGAGCAGTACTTC
CASSYTGAYEQYF